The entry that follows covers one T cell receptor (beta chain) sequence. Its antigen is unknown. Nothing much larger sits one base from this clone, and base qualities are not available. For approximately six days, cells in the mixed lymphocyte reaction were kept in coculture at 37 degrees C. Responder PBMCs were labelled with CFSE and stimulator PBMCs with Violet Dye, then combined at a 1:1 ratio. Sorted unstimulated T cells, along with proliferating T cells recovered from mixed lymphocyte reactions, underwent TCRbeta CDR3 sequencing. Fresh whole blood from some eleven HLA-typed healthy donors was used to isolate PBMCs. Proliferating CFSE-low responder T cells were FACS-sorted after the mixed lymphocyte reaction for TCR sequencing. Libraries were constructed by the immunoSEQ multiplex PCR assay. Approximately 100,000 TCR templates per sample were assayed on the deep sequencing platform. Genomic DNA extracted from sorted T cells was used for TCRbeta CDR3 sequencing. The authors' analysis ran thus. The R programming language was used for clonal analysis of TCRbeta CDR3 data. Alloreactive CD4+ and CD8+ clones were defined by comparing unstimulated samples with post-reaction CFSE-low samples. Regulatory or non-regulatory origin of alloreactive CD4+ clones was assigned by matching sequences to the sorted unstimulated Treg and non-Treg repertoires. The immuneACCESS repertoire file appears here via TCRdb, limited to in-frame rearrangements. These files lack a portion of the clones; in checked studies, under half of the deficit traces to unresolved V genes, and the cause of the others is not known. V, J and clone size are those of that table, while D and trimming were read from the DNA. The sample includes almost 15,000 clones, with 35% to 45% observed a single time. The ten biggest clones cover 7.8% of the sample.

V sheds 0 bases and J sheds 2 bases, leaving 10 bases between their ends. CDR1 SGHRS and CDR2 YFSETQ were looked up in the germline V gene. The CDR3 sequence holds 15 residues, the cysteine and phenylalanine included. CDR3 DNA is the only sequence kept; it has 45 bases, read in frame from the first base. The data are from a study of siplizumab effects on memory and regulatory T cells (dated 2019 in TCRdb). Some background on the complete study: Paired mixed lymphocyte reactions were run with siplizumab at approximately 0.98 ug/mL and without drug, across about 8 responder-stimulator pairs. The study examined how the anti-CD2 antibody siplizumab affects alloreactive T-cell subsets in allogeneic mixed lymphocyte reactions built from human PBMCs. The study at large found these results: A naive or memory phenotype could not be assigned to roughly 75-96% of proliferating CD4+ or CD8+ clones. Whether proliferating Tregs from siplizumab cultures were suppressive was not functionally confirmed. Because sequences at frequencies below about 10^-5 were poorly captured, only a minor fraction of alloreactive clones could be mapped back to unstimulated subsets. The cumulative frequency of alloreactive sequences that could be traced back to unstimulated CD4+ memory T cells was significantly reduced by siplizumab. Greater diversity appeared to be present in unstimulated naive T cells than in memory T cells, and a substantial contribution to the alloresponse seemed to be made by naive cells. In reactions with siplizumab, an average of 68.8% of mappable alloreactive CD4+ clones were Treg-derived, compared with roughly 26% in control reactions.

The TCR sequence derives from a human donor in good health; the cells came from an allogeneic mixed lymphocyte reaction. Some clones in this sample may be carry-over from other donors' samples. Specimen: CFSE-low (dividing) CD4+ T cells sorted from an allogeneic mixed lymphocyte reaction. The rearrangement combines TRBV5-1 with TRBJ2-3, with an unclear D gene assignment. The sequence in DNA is TGCGCCAGCAGCTTGGGTGGGTACCTCACAGATACGCAGTATTTT. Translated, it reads CASSLGGYLTDTQYF.